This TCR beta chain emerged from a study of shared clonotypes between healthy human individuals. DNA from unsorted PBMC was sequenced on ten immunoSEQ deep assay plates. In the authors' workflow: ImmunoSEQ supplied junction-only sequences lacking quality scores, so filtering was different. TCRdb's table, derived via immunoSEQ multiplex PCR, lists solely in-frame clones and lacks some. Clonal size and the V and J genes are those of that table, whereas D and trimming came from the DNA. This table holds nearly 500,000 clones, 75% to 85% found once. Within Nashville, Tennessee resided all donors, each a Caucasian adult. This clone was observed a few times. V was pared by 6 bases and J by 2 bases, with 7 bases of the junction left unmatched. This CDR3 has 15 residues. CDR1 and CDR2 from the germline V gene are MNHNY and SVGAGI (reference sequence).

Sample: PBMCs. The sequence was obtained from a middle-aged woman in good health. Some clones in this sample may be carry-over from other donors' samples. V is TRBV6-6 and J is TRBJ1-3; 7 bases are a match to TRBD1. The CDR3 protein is CASRARQGPGNTIYF. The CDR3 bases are TGTGCCAGCAGAGCCCGACAGGGCCCTGGAAACACCATATATTTT.